This entry lists 28 T cell receptor beta chains sequenced from one sample in a study of cytomegalovirus exposure and HLA in healthy donors. The PCR used 60 Vbeta and 13 Jbeta primers. Here immunoSEQ multiplex PCR was the method, and the copy in TCRdb shows in-frame clones only, minus some. This sample has fewer than 200,000 clones; 65% to 85% occur once, and the top ten carry under 6%. Sequenced sample: PBMCs. The receptors here all came from a woman aged 45-59 years in good health and CMV-seropositive.

The V gene is TRBV6-6, the J gene TRBJ1-2; 8 nucleotides align to TRBD1. With 6 bases clipped from V and 4 bases from J, the junction kept 4 bases outside the gene matches. The CDR3 runs to 13 residues. In germline, CDR1 is MNHNY, CDR2 SVGAGI (reference sequence). The CDR3 bases are TGTGCCAGCAGCATTACAGGGGGCTATGGCTACACCTTC. Its protein product is CASSITGGYGYTF.

V is TRBV5-5 and J is TRBJ1-4; 8 bases are shared with TRBD1. J lost 0 bases, V lost 2 bases, and 9 bases had no gene match. The CDR3 consists of 18 residues. Germline CDR1 SGHKS, CDR2 YYEKEE (reference sequence). The CDR3 coding sequence is TGTGCCAGCAGCTTCCGGCAGGGGGCGGTTGCAACTAATGAAAAACTGTTTTTT. This encodes CASSFRQGAVATNEKLFF. The full variable domain, with the rest looked up from reference TRBV5-5 and TRBJ1-4, is DAGVTQSPTHLIKTRGQQVTLRCSPISGHKSVSWYQQVLGQGPQFIFQYYEKEERGRGNFPDRFSARQFPNYSSELNVNALLLGDSALYLCASSFRQGAVATNEKLFFGSGTQLSVL.

The chain uses TRBV4-3 and TRBJ1-2; D gene unclear. Trimming removed 0 bases at V and 1 base at J, with 6 bases between. The germline V gene has CDR1 LGHNA and CDR2 YSLEER. This CDR3 region has 14 residues. CDR3 coding DNA: TGCGCCAGCAGCCAAGAGCGACATAACTATGGCTACACCTTC. Translated, it gives CASSQERHNYGYTF.

This clone has just a few counts. The rearrangement uses TRBV4-1 and TRBJ1-5; 8 positions match TRBD1. Germline loops: CDR1 MGHRA, CDR2 YSYEKL. The CDR3 runs to 17 residues. Losses at the gene ends were 0 bases for V and 0 bases for J; bases not matched to a gene: 4. The CDR3 region is CASSQEHRGYSNQPQHF. The DNA of the CDR3 is TGCGCCAGCAGCCAAGAGCACAGGGGGTATAGCAATCAGCCCCAGCATTTT.

This sequence joins TRBV7-6 and TRBJ1-2, with a tentative D call TRBD1 (6 bases). Per the germline V gene, CDR1 is SGHVS and CDR2 is FNYEAQ. The CDR3 totals 17 residues. The ends were cut back, 2 bases at V and 3 bases at J, with 19 bases in the middle. This CDR3 reads CASSLRPGQPPDYGYTF. The CDR3 DNA follows: TGTGCCAGCAGCTTACGACCTGGACAGCCCCCCGACTATGGCTACACCTTC.

V usage is TRBV6-5 and J usage is TRBJ2-1; no definite D call. Germline-derived CDR1 and CDR2 are MNHEY and SVGAGI. The ends were cut back, 5 bases at V and 6 bases at J, with 17 bases in the middle. This CDR3 region has 15 residues. The CDR3 reads CASSPRRQVVNEQFF. The CDR3 coding sequence is TGTGCCAGCAGTCCCCGCAGGCAGGTAGTCAATGAGCAGTTCTTC.

As concerns this clone: The junction does not match germline at one end; this may be a read error. The genes are TRBV7-9 and TRBJ1-4; D may be TRBD1 (5 bases). Germline CDR1 and CDR2: SEHNR and FQNEAQ (reference sequence). The CDR3 totals 16 residues. CDR3 sequence (DNA): TGTTCCAGCAGCACCGACCAGAATTGGGGGGGGGAAAAACTGTTTTTT. Its translation: CSSSTDQNWGGEKLFF.

This clone has just a few counts. This chain joins TRBV10-3 and TRBJ1-2; D is uncertain. V lost 4 bases to trimming and J lost 8 bases, with 17 bases between them. Germline V gene sequence: CDR1 ENHRY, CDR2 SYGVKD. This CDR3 spans 14 amino acids. The CDR3 DNA follows: TGTGCCATCAGTGCTGATCACGCGTTGGAGGGCTACACCTTC. It yields the protein CAISADHALEGYTF.

This clone showed up just once. The chain carries TRBV5-1 and TRBJ2-7; possibly TRBD1 for D (6 bases). Trimming pared 4 bases from V and 0 bases from J, leaving 14 bases between. The CDR3 runs 15 residues. Looked up from germline, CDR1 is SGHRS and CDR2 is YFSETQ. Here the CDR3 reads CASSPRGDSSYEQYF. In nucleotides, the CDR3 is TGCGCCAGCAGCCCCAGGGGCGATAGCTCCTACGAGCAGTACTTC.

CDR3 nucleotide sequence: TGTGCCAGCAGCCCCAGGACAGAACCCACAGGCGAAAAACTGTTTTTT. Residues: CASSPRTEPTGEKLFF. The chain has TRBV2 and TRBJ1-4; a weak D match, TRBD1 (6 bases). V lost 6 bases and J 8 bases, leaving 22 bases between the germline ends. Germline CDR1 and CDR2: SNHLY and FYNNEI. CDR3 length: 16 amino acids.

The chain links TRBV9 to TRBJ2-1; D might be TRBD1 (5 bases). Trimming cost V 1 base and J 8 bases, with 10 bases left between them. Germline CDR1 and CDR2: SGDLS and YYNGEE. CDR3 length: 13 amino acids. CDR3 DNA: TGTGCCAGCAGCGTAACAGGTAGTGATGAGCAGTTCTTC. Translation gives CASSVTGSDEQFF.

CDR3 bases: TGTGCCAGCAGTGAGATGTATGGCCCCTACGAGCAGTACTTC. Translating it yields CASSEMYGPYEQYF. The V gene is TRBV6-1, the J gene TRBJ2-7; D ambiguous. Looked up from germline, CDR1 is MNHNS and CDR2 is SASEGT. The V end lost 3 bases, the J end lost 2 bases, and 11 bases lay between the germline ends. CDR3 length: 14 residues.

This chain links TRBV7-3 with TRBJ2-6; D is undetermined. The CDR3 sequence is 17 residues long. The germline V gene has CDR1 SGHTA and CDR2 FQGTGA. V lost 0 bases and J 0 bases, leaving 9 bases between the germline ends. CDR3 nucleotides: TGTGCCAGCAGCTTAACTTCTGGTAGCTCTGGGGCCAACGTCCTGACTTTC. It specifies CASSLTSGSSGANVLTF.

The chain recombines TRBV5-5 with TRBJ2-5; TRBD1 matches 8 bases. The CDR3 covers 16 residues. Germline V gives CDR1 SGHKS, CDR2 YYEKEE (reference sequence). Losses at the gene ends were 4 bases for V and 4 bases for J; bases not matched to a gene: 12. CDR3 protein: CASSPQGASGLETQYF. For the CDR3, the DNA is TGTGCCAGCAGCCCGCAGGGGGCTTCGGGGTTAGAGACCCAGTACTTC.

This clone was counted a few times. The DNA of the CDR3 is TGTGCCAGCAGCCCAGGGGGCTGGAGGACTGAAGCTTTCTTT. Amino acid sequence: CASSPGGWRTEAFF. The chain employs TRBV5-6 and TRBJ1-1; 8 positions agree with TRBD1. V shed 4 bases and J 5 bases; nucleotides not matched to a gene: 7. Looked up from germline, CDR1 is SGHDT and CDR2 is YYEEEE. This CDR3 has 14 residues.

Details on this clone: The junction does not match germline at one end; this may be a read error. This chain uses TRBV2 with TRBJ2-2; TRBD1 matches 11 bases. Germline V CDR1 and CDR2: SNHLY, FYNNEI. The CDR3 has 19 residues. This CDR3 is CASSDWWGQGVSNTGELFF. For the CDR3, the DNA is TGTGCCAGCAGTGATTGGTGGGGACAGGGGGTGTCGAATACCGGGGAGCTGTTTTTT. Full variable domain (outside the CDR3, taken from reference TRBV2 and TRBJ2-2): EPEVTQTPSHQVTQMGQEVILRCVPISNHLYFYWYRQILGQKVEFLVSFYNNEISEKSEIFDDQFSVERPDGSNFTLKIRSTKLEDSAMYFCASSDWWGQGVSNTGELFFGEGSRLTVL.

This clone was detected only once. This rearrangement joins TRBV11-3 to TRBJ2-1; TRBD1 might be the D (6 bases). The CDR3 is 14 residues long. Looked up from germline, CDR1 is SGHNT and CDR2 is YENEEA. V dropped 5 bases and J dropped 5 bases, with 13 bases sitting between them. In DNA, the CDR3 is TGTGCCAGCAGCCCAGGACAGCCCGACAATGAGCAGTTCTTC. This translates into CASSPGQPDNEQFF. Full variable domain (missing parts from reference TRBV11-3 and TRBJ2-1): EAGVVQSPRYKIIEKKQPVAFWCNPISGHNTLYWYLQNLGQGPELLIRYENEEAVDDSQLPKDRFSAERLKGVDSTLKIQPAELGDSAVYLCASSPGQPDNEQFFGPGTRLTVL.

This chain uses TRBV5-1 with TRBJ2-1; 8 bases map to TRBD1. This CDR3 has 16 amino acids. CDR1 is SGHRS, CDR2 YFSETQ, per germline. Germline trimming cut 0 bases from V and 2 bases from J; bases unmatched to any gene: 4. The CDR3 spells CASSLVRTGPYNEQFF. The CDR3 DNA reads as TGCGCCAGCAGCTTGGTTAGGACAGGGCCCTACAATGAGCAGTTCTTC. The entire variable domain, with the rest obtained from reference TRBV5-1 and TRBJ2-1, is as follows: KAGVTQTPRYLIKTRGQQVTLSCSPISGHRSVSWYQQTPGQGLQFLFEYFSETQRNKGNFPGRFSGRQFSNSRSEMNVSTLELGDSALYLCASSLVRTGPYNEQFFGPGTRLTVL.

This clone was observed a few times. The chain employs TRBV6-6 and TRBJ2-7; 9 bases agree with TRBD2. CDR1 is MNHNY and CDR2 is SVGAGI in the germline V gene (reference sequence). This CDR3 has 15 residues. V shed 7 bases and J 4 bases; nucleotides not matched to a gene: 11. CDR3 in amino acids: CASMPKGLAVYEQYF. DNA for the CDR3: TGTGCCAGCATGCCAAAGGGACTAGCAGTTTACGAGCAGTACTTC.

In DNA, the CDR3 is TGCGCCAGCAGCCACGGGACAGGGGGCATGAACACTGAAGCTTTCTTT. Protein sequence: CASSHGTGGMNTEAFF. The gene calls are TRBV5-1 and TRBJ1-1; 12 bases fit TRBD1. J was trimmed by 0 bases and V by 4 bases; bases with no gene match: 4. The CDR3 has 16 amino acids. Germline-derived CDR1 and CDR2 are SGHRS and YFSETQ.

This clone has a handful of counts. V usage is TRBV4-1 and J usage is TRBJ1-1, with D unresolved. The CDR3 has 16 amino acids. Looked up from germline, CDR1 is MGHRA and CDR2 is YSYEKL. V lost 0 bases and J 1 base, leaving 12 bases between the germline ends. The CDR3 reads CASSQETTSTNTEAFF. In nucleotides, the CDR3 is TGCGCCAGCAGCCAAGAGACTACCTCTACGAACACTGAAGCTTTCTTT.

J is TRBJ1-3 and V is TRBV7-2; 10 positions agree with TRBD1. The J segment lost 4 bases and the V segment lost 3 bases, leaving 3 bases of the junction unmatched. Germline V gene sequence: CDR1 SGHTA, CDR2 FQGNSA. The CDR3 loop spans 15 amino acids. This chain's CDR3 is CASSLTGGEGNTIYF. CDR3 nucleotides: TGTGCCAGCAGCTTGACAGGGGGCGAAGGAAACACCATATATTTT.

The chain joins TRBV27 to TRBJ2-7, with D tentatively TRBD1 (5 bases). V dropped 0 bases and J dropped 1 base, with 7 bases sitting between them. The CDR3 contains 14 residues. The germline gives CDR1 MNHEY, CDR2 SMNVEV (reference sequence). CDR3 bases: TGTGCCAGCAGTTTATCTACAGGTTCCTACGAGCAGTACTTC. Its protein product is CASSLSTGSYEQYF.

The V gene is TRBV7-3, the J gene TRBJ2-3; D remains ambiguous. V lost 5 bases to trimming and J lost 6 bases, with 6 bases between them. CDR1 and CDR2 (germline): SGHTA, FQGTGA. This CDR3 comprises 11 residues. The CDR3 loop is CASSNGDTQYF. Here the CDR3 DNA reads TGTGCCAGCAGCAACGGGGATACGCAGTATTTT.

The rearrangement uses TRBV30 and TRBJ2-5, with 8 bases lining up with TRBD2. Germline CDR1 reads GTSNPN; CDR2 reads SVGIG (reference sequence). This CDR3 has 14 residues. J was trimmed by 5 bases and V by 2 bases; bases with no gene match: 7. Written as DNA, the CDR3 is TGTGCCTGGAGTAACCTAGCGGGTGGGGAGACCCAGTACTTC. Translating gives CAWSNLAGGETQYF.

This clone came up a few times. The chain is built from TRBV5-1 and TRBJ2-7; D not certain. The CDR3 contains 15 residues. The germline V gene has CDR1 SGHRS and CDR2 YFSETQ. Trimming stripped 0 bases from V and 5 bases from J, with 15 bases between. As DNA, the CDR3 is TGCGCCAGCAGCTTGGCTGGGCACGGTGAGAACGAGCAGTACTTC. Protein: CASSLAGHGENEQYF.

This clone was found once. The J gene is TRBJ2-3, the V gene TRBV7-3; D is unresolved. From germline, CDR1 is SGHTA and CDR2 FQGTGA. The CDR3 sequence is 13 residues long. The V and J ends lost 5 bases and 3 bases respectively, with 9 bases between them. The CDR3 reads CASSAPNTDTQYF. CDR3 sequence (DNA): TGTGCCAGCAGCGCGCCTAATACAGATACGCAGTATTTT. The whole variable domain, remainder taken from reference TRBV7-3 and TRBJ2-3, is GAGVSQTPSNKVTEKGKYVELRCDPISGHTALYWYRQSLGQGPEFLIYFQGTGAADDSGLPNDRFFAVRPEGSVSTLKIQRTERGDSAVYLCASSAPNTDTQYFGPGTRLTVL.

The chain recombines TRBV5-8 with TRBJ2-1, with a possible D match to TRBD1 (6 bases). Trimming cost V 7 bases and J 0 bases, with 20 bases left between them. CDR1 and CDR2 (germline): SGHTS, YDEGEE. The CDR3 spans 17 residues. The DNA for the CDR3 is TGTGCCAGCGGTAATGGGGGCCGGGGTAGCTCCTACAATGAGCAGTTCTTC. Its translation: CASGNGGRGSSYNEQFF.